This TCR beta chain was recorded in a study of cytomegalovirus exposure and HLA in healthy donors. This CDR3 has 14 amino acids. Germline V gives CDR1 MGHRA, CDR2 YSYEKL. The V gene lost 1 base and the J gene lost 4 bases, with 10 bases spanning the gap. General study findings and limits: What TCR beta sequences reportedly achieved was accurate prediction of HLA-A and HLA-B alleles in most subjects. The study listed under 200 cytomegalovirus-associated TCR beta chains. A later analysis appeared to link common viral pathogens to several of the most significant clusters.

As concerns this clone: Its cognate antigen is unknown.

Primers for the PCR totalled 60 Vbeta and 13 Jbeta. TCRdb's copy holds only in-frame clones and misses some; the assay was immunoSEQ multiplex PCR. The sample consists of over 100,000 clones, around 76% of them appearing once. Source material: PBMCs. The clonotype was recovered from a male donor in good health and CMV-seronegative. J is TRBJ1-2 and V is TRBV4-1; D may be TRBD1 (6 bases). The CDR3 DNA is TGCGCCAGCAGCCAAGCAACAGGGTTCTATGGCTACACCTTC. As protein: CASSQATGFYGYTF.